The 15 T cell receptor beta chains below come from one sample, sequenced in a study of tumor-infiltrating lymphocytes in glioblastoma multiforme. Three nested ARM-PCR rounds with V-beta and C-beta primers built TCRB libraries. One entry per CDR3 protein results from TCRdb running MiXCR on the multiplex PCR reads. The sample records 13,000 or so distinct CDR3 sequences, roughly 68% being singletons. Sequencing was carried out using brain tumor tissue. These receptors all stem from a male donor with glioblastoma.

Comment on this clonotype: A single base separates this from a much larger clone, so it may be a read error. The rearrangement uses TRBV2 and TRBJ2-1; a weak D match, TRBD2 (6 bases). V lost 9 bases and J lost 3, with 9 bases in between. The V gene's germline CDR1 is SNHLY and CDR2 FYNNEI. The CDR3 has 12 amino acids. This chain's CDR3 is CARGTGYNEQFF. CDR3 sequence (DNA): TGTGCCAGGGGGACTGGCTACAATGAGCAGTTCTTC.

Regarding this clonotype: Likely a read error: the CDR3 ends without its conserved phenylalanine or tryptophan. This sequence joins TRBV28 and TRBJ1-1; 7 bases map to TRBD1. Per the germline V gene, CDR1 is MDHEN and CDR2 is SYDVKM. There are 16 residues in the CDR3. Germline trimming cut 3 bases from V and 3 bases from J; bases unmatched to any gene: 10. The CDR3 reads CASSFDREITHTEAFL. For the CDR3, the DNA is TGTGCCAGCAGTTTCGACAGGGAGATTACTCACACTGAAGCTTTCCTT.

Concerning this clonotype itself: At one end, the junction sequence differs from germline, possibly due to a read error. J is TRBJ2-3 and V is TRBV12-3 or TRBV12-4, with 10 bases lining up with TRBD2. This CDR3 region has 15 residues. The CDR3 coding sequence is TGTGCCAGCAGTCTAGCGGGAGAGCGGACAGATACGCAGTGTTTT. Amino acids: CASSLAGERTDTQCF.

In the case of this clonotype: The conserved final phenylalanine or tryptophan is absent from the CDR3, which likely points to a read error. The gene calls are TRBV11-2 and TRBJ2-1; D possibly uses TRBD1 or TRBD2 (5 bases each). Germline V CDR1 and CDR2: SGHAT, FQNNGV. This CDR3 has 16 amino acids. V lost 5 bases, J lost 2 bases, and 16 bases lay in between. The CDR3 is CASSPLAGTPYNEQFS. The CDR3 nucleotides read TGTGCCAGCAGCCCTTTGGCCGGGACGCCCTACAATGAGCAGTTCTCC.

To note about this clonotype: Given the absence of the conserved phenylalanine or tryptophan at the CDR3 end, a read error is likely. Written as DNA, the CDR3 is TGCAGTGCTAGTCTACCGGGATTAGCGGGAATGAATGAGCAGTTCCTC. This codes for CSASLPGLAGMNEQFL. The chain employs TRBV20-1 and TRBJ2-1, with TRBD2 matching 8 bases. This CDR3 is 16 amino acids long. From germline, CDR1 is DFQATT and CDR2 SNEGSKA (reference sequence). Trimming cost V 3 bases and J 7 bases; bases outside gene matches: 14.

On this clonotype: At one end the junction does not follow the germline gene, possibly because of a read error. The chain carries TRBV20-1 and TRBJ2-5; D is uncertain. CDR1 is DFQATT, CDR2 SNEGSKA, per germline (reference sequence). The CDR3 is 13 amino acids. CDR3 coding DNA: TGCAGTGCTCCTCGACACCCCCAGGAGACCCAGAACTTC. Protein sequence: CSAPRHPQETQNF.

Worth noting for this clonotype: At one end the junction does not follow the germline gene, possibly because of a read error. The chain employs TRBV4-2 and TRBJ1-6, with a weak D call TRBD1 (5 bases). CDR1 is LGHNA and CDR2 is YNFKEQ in the germline V gene. This CDR3 contains 16 residues. The CDR3 DNA reads as TGTGCCAGCAACCAAGACAATTCAGGGAACGGTTCACCCCTCCACTTT. Its translation is CASNQDNSGNGSPLHF.

This clonotype was observed a few times. The chain links TRBV29-1 to TRBJ1-5; TRBD1 might be the D (6 bases). Trimming pared 4 bases from V and 5 bases from J, leaving 15 bases between. The CDR3 totals 14 residues. CDR1 SQVTM and CDR2 ANQGSEA come from the germline V gene. Here the CDR3 DNA reads TGCAGCGTTGTATCGGCAGGGGACCATCAGCCCCAGCATTTT. Translating it yields CSVVSAGDHQPQHF.

The CDR3 DNA follows: TGTGCCAGCAGCGACAGGGTTGGTAGGAACGAGCAGTACTTC. It translates to CASSDRVGRNEQYF. The V call is TRBV6-6, the J call TRBJ2-7; 7 bases match TRBD1. CDR1 is MNHNY and CDR2 is SVGAGI in the germline V gene (reference sequence). CDR3 length: 14 amino acids. V was pared by 6 bases and J by 5 bases, with 10 bases of the junction left unmatched.

As concerns this clonotype: One end of the junction is discordant with germline, which a read error may explain. The chain recombines TRBV11-2 with TRBJ2-5, with TRBD2 identical over 10 bases. Germline V gene lookup returns CDR1 SGHAT and CDR2 FQNNGV. The CDR3 sequence is 15 residues long. CDR3 DNA: TGTGCCAGCAGCTTCGCCCTAGCGGGGGAAGAGACCAAGTACTTC. This codes for CASSFALAGEETKYF.

The chain combines TRBV6-1 with TRBJ2-2, with D maybe TRBD2 (8 bases). The ends were cut back, 6 bases at V and 2 bases at J, with 16 bases in the middle. The CDR3 totals 16 residues. Per germline, CDR1 MNHNS and CDR2 SASEGT. The CDR3 reads CASRNSGTANTGELFF. Written as DNA, the CDR3 is TGTGCCAGCAGGAATAGCGGGACAGCTAACACCGGGGAGCTGTTTTTT.

This clonotype is labeled as hyperexpanded. The J gene is TRBJ2-1, the V gene TRBV11-2; D may be TRBD1 (6 bases). Trimming pared 0 bases from V and 7 bases from J, leaving 7 bases between. Per the germline V gene, CDR1 is SGHAT and CDR2 is FQNNGV. The CDR3 loop spans 13 amino acids. The CDR3 sequence is CASSLDRGNEQFF. The DNA for the CDR3 is TGTGCCAGCAGCTTAGATAGGGGGAATGAGCAGTTCTTC.

This clonotype was observed a single time. A read error may produce the germline difference seen at one junction end. This chain uses TRBV11-2 with TRBJ2-2, with 7 bases fitting TRBD2. This CDR3 has 20 residues. The germline V gene has CDR1 SGHAT and CDR2 FQNNGV. The CDR3 loop reads CANTPSFGLGLAVNTWELFF. In DNA form, the CDR3 reads TGTGCCAACACCCCCTCATTCGGCCTAGGGCTAGCGGTAAACACCTGGGAGCTGTTTTTT.

The V call is TRBV20-1, the J call TRBJ2-5, with unresolved D. The CDR3 loop spans 12 amino acids. Trimming stripped 2 bases from V and 5 bases from J, with 9 bases between. Germline-derived CDR1 and CDR2 are DFQATT and SNEGSKA (reference sequence). The CDR3 sequence is CSARPGAETQYF. Here the CDR3 DNA reads TGCAGTGCTAGACCTGGAGCTGAGACCCAGTACTTC.

This clonotype appeared once. At one end the junction does not follow the germline gene, possibly because of a read error. This chain links TRBV4-2 with TRBJ2-7; a weak D match, TRBD1 (7 bases). Germline CDR1 and CDR2: LGHNA and YNFKEQ. The CDR3 totals 15 residues. For the CDR3, the DNA is TGTACCAGCAGCCACGACCCGGGTCAGGGGGGCGAGCAGTACTTC. Translated, it gives CTSSHDPGQGGEQYF.